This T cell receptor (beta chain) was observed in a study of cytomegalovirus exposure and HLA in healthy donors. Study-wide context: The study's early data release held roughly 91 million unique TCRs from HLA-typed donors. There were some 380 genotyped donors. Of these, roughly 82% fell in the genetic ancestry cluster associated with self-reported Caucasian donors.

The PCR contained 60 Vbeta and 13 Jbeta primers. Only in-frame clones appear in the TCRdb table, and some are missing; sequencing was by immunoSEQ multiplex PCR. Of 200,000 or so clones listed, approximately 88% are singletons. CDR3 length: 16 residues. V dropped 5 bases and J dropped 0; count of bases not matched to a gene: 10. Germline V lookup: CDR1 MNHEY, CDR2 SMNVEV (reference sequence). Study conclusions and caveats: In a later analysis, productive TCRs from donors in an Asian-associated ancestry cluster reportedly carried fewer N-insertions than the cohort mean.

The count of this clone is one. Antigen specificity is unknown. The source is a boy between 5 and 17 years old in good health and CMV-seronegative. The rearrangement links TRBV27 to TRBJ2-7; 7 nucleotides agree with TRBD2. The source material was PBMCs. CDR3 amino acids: CASSLRSGTTSYEQYF. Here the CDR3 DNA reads TGTGCCAGCAGTCTTCGGAGCGGGACTACCTCCTACGAGCAGTACTTC.